This T cell receptor (beta chain) was documented in a study of cytomegalovirus exposure and HLA in healthy donors. The PCR contained 60 Vbeta and 13 Jbeta primers. Only in-frame clones appear in the TCRdb table, and some are missing; sequencing was by immunoSEQ multiplex PCR. The sample records under 35,000 clones, about 60% being singletons. The V end was cut by 4 bases, the J end by 2 bases, with 9 bases between. The CDR3 is 13 residues long. The germline gives CDR1 SEHNR, CDR2 FQNEAQ (reference sequence). The TCR sequence derives from a man in his fifties or sixties in good health and CMV-seropositive. The V gene is TRBV7-9, the J gene TRBJ2-7; D is undetermined. Sample: PBMCs. Written as DNA, the CDR3 is TGTGCCAGCAGCTATCCAGAAGCCTACGAGCAGTACTTC. This sequence encodes CASSYPEAYEQYF.